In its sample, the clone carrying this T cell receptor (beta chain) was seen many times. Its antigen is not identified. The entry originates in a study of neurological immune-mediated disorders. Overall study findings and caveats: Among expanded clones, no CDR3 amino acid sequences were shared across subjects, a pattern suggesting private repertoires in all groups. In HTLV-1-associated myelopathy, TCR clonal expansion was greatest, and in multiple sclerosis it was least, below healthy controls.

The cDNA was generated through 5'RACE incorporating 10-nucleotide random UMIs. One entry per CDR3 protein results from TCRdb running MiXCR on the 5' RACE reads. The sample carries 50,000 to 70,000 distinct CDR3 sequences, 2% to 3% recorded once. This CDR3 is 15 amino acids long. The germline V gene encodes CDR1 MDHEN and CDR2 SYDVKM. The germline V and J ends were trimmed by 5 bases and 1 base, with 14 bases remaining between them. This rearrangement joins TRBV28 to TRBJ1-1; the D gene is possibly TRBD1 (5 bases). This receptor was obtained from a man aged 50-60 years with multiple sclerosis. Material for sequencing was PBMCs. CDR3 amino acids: CASSTPRGRNTEAFF. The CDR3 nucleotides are TGTGCCAGCAGTACCCCCCGGGGCAGGAACACTGAAGCTTTCTTT. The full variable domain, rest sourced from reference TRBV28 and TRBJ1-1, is DVKVTQSSRYLVKRTGEKVFLECVQDMDHENMFWYRQDPGLGLRLIYFSYDVKMKEKGDIPEGYSVSREKKERFSLILESASTNQTSMYLCASSTPRGRNTEAFFGQGTRLTVV.